This T cell receptor (beta chain) was documented in a study of blood T cells in healthy people across ages. Points from the study as a whole: More naive CD4+ cells and higher diversity were found in long-lived than in aged donors.

This clonotype has only a few counts. Its cognate antigen is unknown. Combining a sample-barcoded 5' primer with a J-beta primer mix, a second PCR ran for about 6 to 11 cycles. MiXCR, run by TCRdb on the 5' RACE reads, gives a single entry per CDR3 protein. The sample has approximately 900,000 distinct CDR3 sequences; around 46% are singletons. Trimming removed 6 bases from V and 2 bases from J; junction bases left unmatched: 8. The CDR3 spans 15 residues. Germline lookup yields CDR1 SGHDN and CDR2 FVKESK. The TCR sequence derives from a man aged 30 to 45 in good health. Sequencing used blood. The chain has TRBV14 and TRBJ2-5; 8 bases fit TRBD2. The CDR3 DNA is TGTGCCAGCAGACCCCTCGGGGGGGGTCAAGAGACCCAGTACTTC. Protein product: CASRPLGGGQETQYF.